A single T cell receptor beta chain is shown here with its context. The CDR3 totals 14 residues. Germline V gene sequence: CDR1 MNHEY, CDR2 SVGAGI. J was trimmed by 2 bases and V by 6 bases; bases with no gene match: 2. These data are taken from a study of shared clonotypes between healthy human individuals. TCRdb keeps only in-frame clones here, not all; method: immunoSEQ multiplex PCR. The data hold fewer than 600,000 clones, with 79% observed a single time. The gene calls are TRBV6-5 and TRBJ1-2; 11 bases are a match to TRBD1. This receptor was identified in a woman aged 40-49 years in good health. Some clones in this sample may be carry-over from other donors' samples. The sample comprised PBMCs. Written as DNA, the CDR3 is TGTGCCAGCAGCCGGGACAGGGGGAACTATGGCTACACCTTC. Translated, it gives CASSRDRGNYGYTF.